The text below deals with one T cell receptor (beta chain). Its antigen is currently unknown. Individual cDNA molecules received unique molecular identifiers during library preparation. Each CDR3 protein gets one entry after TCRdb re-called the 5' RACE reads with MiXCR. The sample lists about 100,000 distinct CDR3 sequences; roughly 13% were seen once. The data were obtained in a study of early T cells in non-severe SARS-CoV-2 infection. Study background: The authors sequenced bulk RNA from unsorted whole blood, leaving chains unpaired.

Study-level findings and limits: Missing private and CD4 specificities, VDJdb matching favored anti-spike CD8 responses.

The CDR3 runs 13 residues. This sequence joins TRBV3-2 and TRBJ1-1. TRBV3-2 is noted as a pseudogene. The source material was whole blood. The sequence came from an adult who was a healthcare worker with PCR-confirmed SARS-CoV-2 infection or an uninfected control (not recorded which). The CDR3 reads CASSRGLLTEAFF. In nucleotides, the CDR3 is TGTGCCAGCAGCCGAGGTCTTCTCACTGAAGCTTTCTTT.